This TCR beta chain appears in the sequencing data of a study of T-cell memory formation after mild COVID-19. The CDR3 is 15 residues long. Germline assignment: CDR1 SGHTA and CDR2 FQGNSA. TCRdb recomputed calls from the 5' RACE reads with MiXCR, one row per CDR3 protein. The sample yields around 150,000 distinct CDR3 sequences, 11% seen once. As concerns this clonotype: This clone may be a read error of a much larger clone one base away.

This receptor was identified in a man aged 18 to 30 who had mild COVID-19 (a few samples of this study predate the infection). Cell type and time point are not known. This chain joins TRBV7-2 and TRBJ2-7; 8 bases align to TRBD1. Sequencing was done on a sample of PBMCs or a T cell subset sorted from them (not recorded which). The chain's CDR3 is CANSLAQRTGFEQYF. The CDR3 DNA follows: TGTGCCAACAGCTTAGCGCAGCGGACAGGGTTCGAGCAGTACTTC.